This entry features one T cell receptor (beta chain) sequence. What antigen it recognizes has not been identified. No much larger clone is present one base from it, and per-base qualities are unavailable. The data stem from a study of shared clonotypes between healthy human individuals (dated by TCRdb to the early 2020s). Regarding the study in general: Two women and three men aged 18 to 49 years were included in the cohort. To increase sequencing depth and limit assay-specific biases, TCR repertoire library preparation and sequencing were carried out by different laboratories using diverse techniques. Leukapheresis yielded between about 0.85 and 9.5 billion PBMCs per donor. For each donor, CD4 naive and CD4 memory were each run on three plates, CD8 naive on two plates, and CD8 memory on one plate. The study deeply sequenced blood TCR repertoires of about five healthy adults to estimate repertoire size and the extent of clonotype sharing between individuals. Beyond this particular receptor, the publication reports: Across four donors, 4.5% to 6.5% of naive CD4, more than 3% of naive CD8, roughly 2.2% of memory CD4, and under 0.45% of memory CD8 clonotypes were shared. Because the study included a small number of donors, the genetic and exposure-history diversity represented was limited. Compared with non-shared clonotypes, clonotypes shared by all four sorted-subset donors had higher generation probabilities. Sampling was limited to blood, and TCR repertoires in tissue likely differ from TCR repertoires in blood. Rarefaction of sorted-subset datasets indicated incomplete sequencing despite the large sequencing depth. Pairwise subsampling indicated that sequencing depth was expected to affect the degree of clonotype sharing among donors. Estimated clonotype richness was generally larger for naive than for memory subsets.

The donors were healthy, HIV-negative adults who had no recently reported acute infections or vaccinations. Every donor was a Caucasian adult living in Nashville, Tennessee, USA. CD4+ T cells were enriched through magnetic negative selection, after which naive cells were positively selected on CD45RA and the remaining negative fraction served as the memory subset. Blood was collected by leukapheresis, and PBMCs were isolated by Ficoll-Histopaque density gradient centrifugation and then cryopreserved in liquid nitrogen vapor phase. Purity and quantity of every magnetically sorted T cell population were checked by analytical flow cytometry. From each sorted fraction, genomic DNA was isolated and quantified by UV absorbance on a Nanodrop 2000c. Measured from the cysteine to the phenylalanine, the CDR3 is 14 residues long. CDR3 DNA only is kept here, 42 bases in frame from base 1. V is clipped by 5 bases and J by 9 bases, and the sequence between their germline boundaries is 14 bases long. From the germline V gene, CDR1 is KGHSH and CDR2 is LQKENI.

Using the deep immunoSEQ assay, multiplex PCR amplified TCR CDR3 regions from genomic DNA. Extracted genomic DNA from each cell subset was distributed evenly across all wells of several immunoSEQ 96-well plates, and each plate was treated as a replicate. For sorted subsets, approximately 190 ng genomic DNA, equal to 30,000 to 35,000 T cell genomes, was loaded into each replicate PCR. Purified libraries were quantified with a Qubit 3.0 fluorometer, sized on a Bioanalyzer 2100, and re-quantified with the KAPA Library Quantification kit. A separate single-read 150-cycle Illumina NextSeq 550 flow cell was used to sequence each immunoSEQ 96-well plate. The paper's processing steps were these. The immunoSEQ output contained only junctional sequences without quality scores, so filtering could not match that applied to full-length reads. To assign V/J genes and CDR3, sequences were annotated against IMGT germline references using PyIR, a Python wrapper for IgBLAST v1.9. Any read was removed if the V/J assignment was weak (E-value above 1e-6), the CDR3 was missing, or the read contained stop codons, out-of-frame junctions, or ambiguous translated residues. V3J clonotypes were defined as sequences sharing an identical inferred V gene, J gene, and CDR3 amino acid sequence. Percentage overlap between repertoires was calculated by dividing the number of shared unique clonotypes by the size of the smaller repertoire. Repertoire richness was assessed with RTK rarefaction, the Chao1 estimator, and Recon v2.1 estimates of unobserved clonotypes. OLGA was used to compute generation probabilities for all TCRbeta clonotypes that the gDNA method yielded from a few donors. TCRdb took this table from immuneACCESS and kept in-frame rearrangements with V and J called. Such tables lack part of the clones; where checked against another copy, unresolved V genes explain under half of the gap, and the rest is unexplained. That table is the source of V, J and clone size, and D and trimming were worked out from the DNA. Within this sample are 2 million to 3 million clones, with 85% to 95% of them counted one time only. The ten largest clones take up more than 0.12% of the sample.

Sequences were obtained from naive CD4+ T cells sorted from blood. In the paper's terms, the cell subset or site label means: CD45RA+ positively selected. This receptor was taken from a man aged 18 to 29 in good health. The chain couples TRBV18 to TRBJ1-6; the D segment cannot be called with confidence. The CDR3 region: CASSSDRVGSPLHF. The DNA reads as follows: TGTGCCAGCTCATCAGACCGAGTAGGTTCACCCCTCCACTTT.